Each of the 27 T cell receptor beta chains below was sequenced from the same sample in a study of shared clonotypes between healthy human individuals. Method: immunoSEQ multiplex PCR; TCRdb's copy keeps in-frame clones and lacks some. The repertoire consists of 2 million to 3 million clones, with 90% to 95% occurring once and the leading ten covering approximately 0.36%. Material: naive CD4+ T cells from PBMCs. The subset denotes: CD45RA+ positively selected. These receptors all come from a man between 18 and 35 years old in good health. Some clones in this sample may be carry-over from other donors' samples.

CDR3 loop: CASSSAGGQNTQYF. The DNA of the CDR3 is TGTGCCAGCAGCTCAGCAGGGGGTCAAAATACGCAGTATTTT. The V and J genes are TRBV7-9 and TRBJ2-3; TRBD1 agrees at 7 bases. The CDR3 runs to 14 residues. CDR1 SEHNR and CDR2 FQNEAQ come from the germline V gene (reference sequence). V shed 4 bases, J shed 7 bases, and the junction held 8 bases outside the gene matches.

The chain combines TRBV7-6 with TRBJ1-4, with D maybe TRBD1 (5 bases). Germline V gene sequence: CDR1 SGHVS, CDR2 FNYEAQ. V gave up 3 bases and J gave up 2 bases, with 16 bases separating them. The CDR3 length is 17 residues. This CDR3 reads CASSFRPGGSTNEKLFF. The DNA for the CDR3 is TGTGCCAGCAGCTTTCGTCCTGGGGGAAGCACTAATGAAAAACTGTTTTTT. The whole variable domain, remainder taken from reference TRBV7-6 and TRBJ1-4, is GAGVSQSPRYKVTKRGQDVALRCDPISGHVSLYWYRQALGQGPEFLTYFNYEAQQDKSGLPNDRFSAERPEGSISTLTIQRTEQRDSAMYRCASSFRPGGSTNEKLFFGSGTQLSVL.

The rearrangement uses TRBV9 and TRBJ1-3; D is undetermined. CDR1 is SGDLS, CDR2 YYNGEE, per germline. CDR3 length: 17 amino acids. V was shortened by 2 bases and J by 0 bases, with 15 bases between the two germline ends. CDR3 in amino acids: CASSVAPNRLSGNTIYF. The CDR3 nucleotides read TGTGCCAGCAGCGTGGCTCCTAACCGGCTCTCTGGAAACACCATATATTTT.

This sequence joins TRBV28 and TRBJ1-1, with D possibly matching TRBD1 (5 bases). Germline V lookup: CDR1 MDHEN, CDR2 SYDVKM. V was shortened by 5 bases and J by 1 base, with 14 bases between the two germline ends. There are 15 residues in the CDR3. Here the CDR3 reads CASSAVGTGNTEAFF. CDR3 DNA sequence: TGTGCCAGCAGTGCGGTGGGGACTGGGAACACTGAAGCTTTCTTT.

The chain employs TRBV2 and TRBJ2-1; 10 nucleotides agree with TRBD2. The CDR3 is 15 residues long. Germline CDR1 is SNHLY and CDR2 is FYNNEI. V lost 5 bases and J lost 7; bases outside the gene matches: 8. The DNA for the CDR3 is TGTGCCAGCAGTCCAACTAGCGGGGAGCATAATGAGCAGTTCTTC. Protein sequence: CASSPTSGEHNEQFF.

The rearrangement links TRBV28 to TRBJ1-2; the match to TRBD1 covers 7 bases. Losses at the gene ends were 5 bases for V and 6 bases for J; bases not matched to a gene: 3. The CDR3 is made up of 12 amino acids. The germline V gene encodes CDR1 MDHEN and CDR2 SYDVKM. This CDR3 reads CASSVTGNGYTF. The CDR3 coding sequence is TGTGCCAGCAGTGTGACAGGGAATGGCTACACCTTC.

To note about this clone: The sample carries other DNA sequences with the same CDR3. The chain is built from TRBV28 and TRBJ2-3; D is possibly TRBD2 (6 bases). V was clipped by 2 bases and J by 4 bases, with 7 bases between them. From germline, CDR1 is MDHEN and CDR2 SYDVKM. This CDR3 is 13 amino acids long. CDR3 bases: TGTGCCAGCAGTTTAACGGGAGCAGATACGCAGTATTTT. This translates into CASSLTGADTQYF.

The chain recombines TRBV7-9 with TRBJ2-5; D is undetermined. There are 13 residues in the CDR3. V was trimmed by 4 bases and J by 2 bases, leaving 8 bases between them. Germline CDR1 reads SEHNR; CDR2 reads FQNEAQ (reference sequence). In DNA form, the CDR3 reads TGTGCCAGCAGCTCCTCAAATCAAGAGACCCAGTACTTC. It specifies CASSSSNQETQYF.

CDR3 sequence reads: CAWSLPWTSGSWSLTDTQYF. CDR3 in DNA: TGTGCCTGGAGTCTACCCTGGACTAGCGGGAGCTGGTCCCTCACAGATACGCAGTATTTT. J is TRBJ2-3 and V is TRBV30, with 13 bases aligning to TRBD2. The CDR3 covers 20 residues. CDR1 GTSNPN and CDR2 SVGIG come from the germline V gene (reference sequence). The V segment lost 2 bases and the J segment 2 bases; nucleotides outside the gene matches: 16.

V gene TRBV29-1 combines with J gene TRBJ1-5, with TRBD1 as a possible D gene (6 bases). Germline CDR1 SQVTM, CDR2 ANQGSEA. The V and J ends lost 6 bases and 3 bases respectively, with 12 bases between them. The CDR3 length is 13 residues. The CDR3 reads CSVSGTNNQPQHF. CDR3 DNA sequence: TGCAGCGTGTCCGGGACAAACAATCAGCCCCAGCATTTT.

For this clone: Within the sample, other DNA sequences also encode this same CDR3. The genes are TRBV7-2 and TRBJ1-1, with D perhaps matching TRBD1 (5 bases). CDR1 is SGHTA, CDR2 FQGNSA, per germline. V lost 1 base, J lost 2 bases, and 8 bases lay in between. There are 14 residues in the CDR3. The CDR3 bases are TGTGCCAGCAGCTTAGTCGGGGCAAACACTGAAGCTTTCTTT. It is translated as CASSLVGANTEAFF.

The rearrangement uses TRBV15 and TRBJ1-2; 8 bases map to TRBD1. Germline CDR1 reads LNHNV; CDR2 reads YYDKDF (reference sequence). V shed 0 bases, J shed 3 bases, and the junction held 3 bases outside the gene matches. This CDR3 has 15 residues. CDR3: CATSRDLTGDYGYTF. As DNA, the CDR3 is TGTGCCACCAGCAGAGATTTGACAGGGGACTATGGCTACACCTTC.

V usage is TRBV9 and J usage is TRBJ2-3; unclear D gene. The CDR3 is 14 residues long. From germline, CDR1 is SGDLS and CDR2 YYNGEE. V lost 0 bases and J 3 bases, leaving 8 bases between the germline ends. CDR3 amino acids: CASSVGETTDTQYF. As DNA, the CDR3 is TGTGCCAGCAGCGTAGGCGAGACTACAGATACGCAGTATTTT.

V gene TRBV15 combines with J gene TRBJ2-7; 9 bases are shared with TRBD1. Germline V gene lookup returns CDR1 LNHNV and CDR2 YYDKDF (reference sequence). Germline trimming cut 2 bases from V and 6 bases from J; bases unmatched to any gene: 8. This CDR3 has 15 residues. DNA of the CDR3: TGTGCCACCAGCAGATGGGACAGGGACCCCACCGAGCAGTACTTC. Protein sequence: CATSRWDRDPTEQYF.

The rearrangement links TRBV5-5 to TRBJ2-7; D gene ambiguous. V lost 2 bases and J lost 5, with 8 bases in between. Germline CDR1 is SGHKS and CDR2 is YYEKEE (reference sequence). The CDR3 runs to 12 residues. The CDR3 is CASSFSADEQYF. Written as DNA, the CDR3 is TGTGCCAGCAGCTTTTCTGCCGACGAGCAGTACTTC.

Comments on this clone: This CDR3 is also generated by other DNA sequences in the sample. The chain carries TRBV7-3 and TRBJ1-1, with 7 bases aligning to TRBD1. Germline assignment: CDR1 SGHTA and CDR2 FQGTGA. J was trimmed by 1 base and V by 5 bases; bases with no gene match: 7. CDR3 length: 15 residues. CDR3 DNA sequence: TGTGCCAGCAGCCCGGGAGGGGGCCGGAACACTGAAGCTTTCTTT. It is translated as CASSPGGGRNTEAFF.

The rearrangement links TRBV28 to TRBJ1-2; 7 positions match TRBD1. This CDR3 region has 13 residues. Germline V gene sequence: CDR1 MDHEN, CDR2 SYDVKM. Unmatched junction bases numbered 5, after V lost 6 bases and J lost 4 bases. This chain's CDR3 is CASSFRDSYGYTF. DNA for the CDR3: TGTGCCAGCAGCTTCCGGGACAGCTATGGCTACACCTTC.

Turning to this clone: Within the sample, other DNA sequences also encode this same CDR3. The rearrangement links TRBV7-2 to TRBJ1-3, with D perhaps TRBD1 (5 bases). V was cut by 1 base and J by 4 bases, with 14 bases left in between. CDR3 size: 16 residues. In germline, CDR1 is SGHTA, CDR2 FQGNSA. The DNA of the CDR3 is TGTGCCAGCAGCTTAGTTGGTGCAGGGTCAGGAAACACCATATATTTT. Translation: CASSLVGAGSGNTIYF.

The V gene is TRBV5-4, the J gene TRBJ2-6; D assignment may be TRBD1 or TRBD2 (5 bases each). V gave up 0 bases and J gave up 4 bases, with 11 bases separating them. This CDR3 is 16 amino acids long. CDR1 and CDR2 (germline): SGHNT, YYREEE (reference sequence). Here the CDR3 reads CASSLGGLAGANVLTF. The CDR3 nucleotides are TGTGCCAGCAGCTTGGGGGGCCTAGCAGGGGCCAACGTCCTGACTTTC.

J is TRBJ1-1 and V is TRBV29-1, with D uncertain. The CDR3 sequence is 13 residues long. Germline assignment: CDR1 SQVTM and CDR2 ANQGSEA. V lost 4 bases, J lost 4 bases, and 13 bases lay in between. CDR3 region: CSVARVLSTEAFF. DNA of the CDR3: TGCAGCGTTGCGAGGGTTTTGAGCACTGAAGCTTTCTTT.

The CDR3 protein is CASSVDEARAQYF. The CDR3, as DNA: TGTGCCAGCAGCGTAGACGAGGCCCGGGCGCAGTATTTT. The chain uses TRBV9 and TRBJ2-3; D not certain. Germline CDR1 is SGDLS and CDR2 is YYNGEE. Trimming shortened V by 0 bases and J by 10 bases, and 12 bases separated the two germline ends. This CDR3 spans 13 amino acids.

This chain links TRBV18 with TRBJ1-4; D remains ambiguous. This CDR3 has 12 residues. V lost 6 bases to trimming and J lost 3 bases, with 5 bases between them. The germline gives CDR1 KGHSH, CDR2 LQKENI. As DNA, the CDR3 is TGTGCCAGCTCCCCCGCTAATGAAAAACTGTTTTTT. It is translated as CASSPANEKLFF. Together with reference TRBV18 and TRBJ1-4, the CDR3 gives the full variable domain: NAGVMQNPRHLVRRRGQEARLRCSPMKGHSHVYWYRQLPEEGLKFMVYLQKENIIDESGMPKERFSAEFPKEGPSILRIQQVVRGDSAAYFCASSPANEKLFFGSGTQLSVL.

The CDR3 DNA is TGCGCCAGCGGCCCAATGACCGGGACAGGGGGATACAATGAGCAGTTCTTC. It translates to CASGPMTGTGGYNEQFF. The chain uses TRBV4-3 and TRBJ2-1; 11 bases match TRBD1. The junction had 13 bases not matched to a gene; V was cut back by 8 bases and J by 4 bases. The length of the CDR3 is 17 residues. CDR1 is LGHNA and CDR2 is YSLEER in the germline V gene.

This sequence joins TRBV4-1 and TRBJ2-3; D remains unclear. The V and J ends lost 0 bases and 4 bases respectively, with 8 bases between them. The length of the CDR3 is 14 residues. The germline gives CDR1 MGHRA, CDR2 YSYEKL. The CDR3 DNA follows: TGCGCCAGCAGCCAAGAGGCTAATCCAGATACGCAGTATTTT. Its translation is CASSQEANPDTQYF.

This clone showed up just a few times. The CDR3 spells CASSYLGAGNQPQHF. The CDR3 DNA sequence: TGTGCCAGCAGTTACCTGGGGGCTGGCAATCAGCCCCAGCATTTT. This chain joins TRBV28 and TRBJ1-5; D is perhaps TRBD1 (6 bases). The germline V and J ends were trimmed by 4 bases and 2 bases, with 12 bases remaining between them. Germline V CDR1 and CDR2: MDHEN, SYDVKM. CDR3 length equals 15 residues.

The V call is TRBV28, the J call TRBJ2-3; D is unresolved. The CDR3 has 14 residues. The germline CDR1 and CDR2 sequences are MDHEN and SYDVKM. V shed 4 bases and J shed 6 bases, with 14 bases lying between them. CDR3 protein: CASSSIDRSDTQYF. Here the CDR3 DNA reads TGTGCCAGCAGTTCCATAGATCGTTCGGATACGCAGTATTTT.

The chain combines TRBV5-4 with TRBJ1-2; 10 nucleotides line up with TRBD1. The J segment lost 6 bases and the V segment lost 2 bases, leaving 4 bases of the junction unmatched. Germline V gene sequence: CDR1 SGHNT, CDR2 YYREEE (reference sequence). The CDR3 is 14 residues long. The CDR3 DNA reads TGTGCCAGCAGCTTTGACAGGGGGCGGGATGGCTACACCTTC. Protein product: CASSFDRGRDGYTF.